The TCR beta chain described here comes from a study of shared clonotypes between healthy human individuals. Whole-study context: The donor pool was made up of a couple of women and a few men aged 18 to 49. Every donor yielded three CD4 naive, three CD4 memory, two CD8 naive and one CD8 memory plate.

Generated by immunoSEQ multiplex PCR, the TCRdb table keeps only in-frame clones and is missing some. Of 950,000 to 1,300,000 clones detected, about three quarters appear once; the ten largest clones hold roughly 1.4%. Caucasian adults living in Nashville, Tennessee, provided all samples. CDR3 length equals 16 residues. CDR1 ENHRY and CDR2 SYGVKD come from the germline V gene. The V end was cut by 5 bases, the J end by 1 base, with 17 bases between. The V gene is TRBV10-3, the J gene TRBJ1-2; a weak D match, TRBD1 (6 bases). The source of this sequence is a young man in good health. The sample comprised memory CD4+ T cells sorted from blood. Subset reported: CD45RA-negative fraction. CDR3 sequence (DNA): TGTGCCATCAGTTATGGTTCGGGGGCAGTTAACTATGGCTACACCTTC. Its translation is CAISYGSGAVNYGYTF.